This T cell receptor (beta chain) emerged from a study of cytomegalovirus exposure and HLA in healthy donors. Points from the study as a whole: The productive fraction for most TCR beta V segments was about 90% or about 30% in an earlier analysis. Some public TCRs appeared in many individuals, while most sequences were rare. HLA alleles showed associations with 16,951 TCR beta sequences in a later analysis, at a 0.05 false discovery rate.

The PCR had 60 Vbeta and 13 Jbeta primers. Original data processing: Later, an analysis found around 77 million unique TCR beta chains, and about 9.9 million of these were shared. Sequenced by immunoSEQ multiplex PCR; TCRdb stores in-frame clones only, minus some. V, J and clone size are those of that table, while D and trimming were read from the DNA. This table has over 130,000 clones, around 86% appearing once. With respect to this clone: Its antigen is unidentified.

Looked up from germline, CDR1 is SNHLY and CDR2 is FYNNEI. This CDR3 is 15 amino acids long. J lost 3 bases, V lost 5 bases, and 4 bases had no gene match. The sample was PBMCs. This TCR was recovered from a female donor in good health and CMV-seronegative. The chain is built from TRBV2 and TRBJ1-5; 10 bases agree with TRBD1. The CDR3, as DNA: TGTGCCAGCAGTAACGGGACAGGGGACAATCAGCCCCAGCATTTT. It specifies CASSNGTGDNQPQHF.